The 11 T cell receptor beta chains below all came from one sample that was sequenced in a study of blood T cell repertoires in COVID-19. Assay: immunoSEQ multiplex PCR; the TCRdb copy retains only in-frame clones and omits some. The sample lists some 300,000 clones, roughly 90% occurring once. The specimen was peripheral blood. All receptors derive from a woman aged 65 to 85 with COVID-19, enrolled during active disease.

The chain carries TRBV5-1 and TRBJ2-1, with no clear D. Trimming took off 2 bases at V and 9 bases at J, with 18 bases between the two ends. CDR3 length equals 15 residues. Germline values: CDR1 SGHRS, CDR2 YFSETQ. The CDR3 here is CASSFVDPGGSEQFF. CDR3 coding DNA: TGCGCCAGCAGCTTCGTTGACCCGGGTGGTAGTGAGCAGTTCTTC. Together with reference TRBV5-1 and TRBJ2-1, the CDR3 gives the full variable domain: KAGVTQTPRYLIKTRGQQVTLSCSPISGHRSVSWYQQTPGQGLQFLFEYFSETQRNKGNFPGRFSGRQFSNSRSEMNVSTLELGDSALYLCASSFVDPGGSEQFFGPGTRLTVL.

The chain couples TRBV6-2 or TRBV6-3 to TRBJ1-5; 9 positions agree with TRBD1. J was trimmed by 4 bases and V by 5 bases; bases with no gene match: 9. This CDR3 comprises 16 residues. Germline CDR1 MNHEY, CDR2 SVGEGT. CDR3 region: CASSRTGTGPNQPQHF. CDR3 sequence (DNA): TGTGCCAGCAGTCGTACCGGGACAGGGCCGAATCAGCCCCAGCATTTT.

The V and J genes are TRBV29-1 and TRBJ2-5, with D maybe TRBD1 (5 bases). Trimming took off 0 bases at V and 5 bases at J, with 13 bases between the two ends. Germline V gene data show CDR1 as SQVTM and CDR2 as ANQGSEA. This CDR3 has 14 residues. CDR3 sequence: CSVEEGRASETQYF. The CDR3 DNA sequence: TGCAGCGTTGAAGAAGGCAGGGCGAGCGAGACCCAGTACTTC.

V usage is TRBV9 and J usage is TRBJ1-1; TRBD1 aligns across 7 bases. With V trimmed by 3 bases and J by 0 bases, 8 bases remained unmatched. CDR1 is SGDLS, CDR2 YYNGEE, per germline. This CDR3 spans 16 amino acids. The CDR3 DNA is TGTGCCAGCAGCGAAATTGGACAGGCACTGAACACTGAAGCTTTCTTT. Protein: CASSEIGQALNTEAFF. The full variable domain, with the rest looked up from reference TRBV9 and TRBJ1-1, is DSGVTQTPKHLITATGQRVTLRCSPRSGDLSVYWYQQSLDQGLQFLIQYYNGEERAKGNILERFSAQQFPDLHSELNLSSLELGDSALYFCASSEIGQALNTEAFFGQGTRLTVV.

This chain uses TRBV6-2 or TRBV6-3 with TRBJ1-1, with 9 bases that match TRBD1. From germline, CDR1 is MNHEY and CDR2 SVGEGT. The CDR3 runs 17 residues. V was pared by 0 bases and J by 1 base, with 6 bases of the junction left unmatched. CDR3 sequence reads: CASSYSVGQGPNTEAFF. The CDR3 region has the DNA TGTGCCAGCAGTTACTCGGTGGGACAGGGCCCGAACACTGAAGCTTTCTTT.

The rearrangement joins TRBV10-2 to TRBJ2-7, with no clear D. CDR3 size: 13 residues. V gave up 3 bases and J gave up 4 bases, with 10 bases separating them. Germline-derived CDR1 and CDR2 are WSHSY and SAAADI. The DNA for the CDR3 is TGCGCCAGCAGTGAAGGAGCGCTATACGAGCAGTACTTC. Translation gives CASSEGALYEQYF.

This clone was counted many times. V is TRBV5-6 and J is TRBJ1-5; 9 bases are a match to TRBD1. V dropped 0 bases and J dropped 6; count of bases not matched to a gene: 7. This CDR3 region has 16 residues. Germline CDR1 and CDR2: SGHDT and YYEEEE. The CDR3 protein is CASSLGTGAASQPQHF. DNA of the CDR3: TGTGCCAGCAGCTTGGGGACAGGGGCGGCATCTCAGCCCCAGCATTTT.

The count of this clone is one. V and J are TRBV14 and TRBJ1-6; no definite D call. The ends were cut back, 2 bases at V and 4 bases at J, with 15 bases in the middle. Germline loops: CDR1 SGHDN, CDR2 FVKESK. This CDR3 region has 17 residues. The CDR3 DNA reads as TGTGCCAGCAGCCAAAGGAGGGAGCTAATATATAATTCACCCCTCCACTTT. Residues: CASSQRRELIYNSPLHF.

V gene TRBV4-3 combines with J gene TRBJ2-3; TRBD2 matches at 7 bases. The ends lost 0 bases at V and 2 bases at J; junction bases unmatched: 8. CDR3 length: 17 residues. Germline CDR1 reads LGHNA; CDR2 reads YSLEER. CDR3 loop: CASSQDSGRDYTDTQYF. The CDR3 DNA reads TGCGCCAGCAGCCAAGATAGCGGCAGGGACTACACAGATACGCAGTATTTT.

The J gene is TRBJ2-3, the V gene TRBV27; the D gene is possibly TRBD1 (5 bases). Deletions cut 2 bases from V and 1 base from J, with 10 bases between. This CDR3 is 15 amino acids long. Germline CDR1 reads MNHEY; CDR2 reads SMNVEV (reference sequence). This CDR3 reads CASSLEGARTDTQYF. CDR3 DNA sequence: TGTGCCAGCAGTTTAGAAGGGGCCCGCACAGATACGCAGTATTTT.

The rearrangement joins TRBV7-2 to TRBJ2-1, with 10 bases aligning to TRBD2. CDR1 SGHTA and CDR2 FQGNSA come from the germline V gene. V lost 0 bases, J lost 5 bases, and 7 bases stayed unmatched. The CDR3 is 17 amino acids. The CDR3 nucleotides are TGTGCCAGCAGCTTAGCGCGGTCTAGCGGGGGCCACAATGAGCAGTTCTTC. Encoded protein: CASSLARSSGGHNEQFF.